This TCR beta chain was profiled in a study of human T cells and chemical hapten exposure. Looking at the study overall: Read at 6 days, the patch tests placed 0.01% DPC on the upper back. Study observations and caveats: TCRs whose frequency exceeded 1 in 1000 remained the same following DPC sensitization.

Points on this clonotype: Its antigen is undetermined.

Each CDR3 protein is one row after TCRdb ran MiXCR on the RACE reads. The table lists 180,000 or so distinct CDR3 sequences, about 15% of them singletons, with approximately 1.5% in the top ten. Time point noted: patch test 1, 2 weeks after DPC sensitization. Treatment noted: therapeutic diphenylcyclopropenone sensitization with weekly scalp DPC. This specimen consisted of whole blood, obtained in connection with sensitization to the hapten diphenylcyclopropenone (DPC). The clonotype comes from a young woman with alopecia areata. Some clones in this sample may be carry-over from other donors' samples.

The CDR3, as DNA: TGTGCCAGCCGCCAAAGTAGCGGGATTCAAGAGACCCAGTACTTC. This codes for CASRQSSGIQETQYF. The genes are TRBV7-2 and TRBJ2-5; 8 bases are a match to TRBD2. The CDR3 consists of 15 residues. Germline CDR1 and CDR2: SGHTA and FQGNSA. V lost 8 bases, J lost 2 bases, and 10 bases stayed unmatched.